Detailed here is one T cell receptor (beta chain). Its antigen remains unidentified. The method was immunoSEQ multiplex PCR; TCRdb's version includes in-frame clones alone and lacks a portion of them. The top ten hold around 23% of the sample, which has 11,000 to 15,000 clones, 76% seen once. Ahead of sequencing, the ViraFEST assay grew antigen-specific CD4+ T cells using viral peptide pools. The authors isolated CD4+ T cells after roughly eleven days of culture. Cultivation was performed at more than 1.5 million PBMC per well with about 9.6 IU/ml IL-2 and approximately 9.2 ug/ml peptides added. The data originate from a study of vaccination effects on CD4 cells after COVID-19. Sequences were derived from CD4+ T cells from PBMCs cultured with HCoV-229E spike peptides, sampled before COVID-19 vaccination. The sequence was collected from a human donor who received a COVID-19 vaccine.

The CDR3: CASSRGSISYEQYF. Written as DNA, the CDR3 is TGTGCCAGCTCTCGGGGGTCGATCTCCTACGAGCAGTACTTC. V gene TRBV18 combines with J gene TRBJ2-7; possible D gene TRBD2, 6 bases. The germline V gene encodes CDR1 KGHSH and CDR2 LQKENI. Deletions cut 6 bases from V and 0 bases from J, with 12 bases between. The CDR3 loop spans 14 amino acids.